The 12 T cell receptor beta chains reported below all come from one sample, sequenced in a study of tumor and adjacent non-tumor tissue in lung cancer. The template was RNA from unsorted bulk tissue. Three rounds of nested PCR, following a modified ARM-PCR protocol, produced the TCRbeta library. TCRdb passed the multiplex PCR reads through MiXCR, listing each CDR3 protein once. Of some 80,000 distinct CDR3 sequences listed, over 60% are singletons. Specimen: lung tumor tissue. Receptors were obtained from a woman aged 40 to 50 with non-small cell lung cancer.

CDR3 bases: TGTGCCACCAGTGAACGCCGGGACAATGAGCAGTTCTTC. Amino acid sequence: CATSERRDNEQFF. This chain connects TRBV24-1 to TRBJ2-1; unclear D gene. In germline, CDR1 is KGHDR, CDR2 SFDVKD. V was cut by 4 bases and J by 5 bases, with 8 bases left in between. This CDR3 has 13 amino acids.

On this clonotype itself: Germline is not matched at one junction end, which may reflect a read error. In nucleotides, the CDR3 is TGTGCCAGCAGCCGGACCGAGACACCTCTCCACTTT. This sequence encodes CASSRTETPLHF. J is TRBJ1-6 and V is TRBV6-5; D is unclear. The CDR3 extends over 12 amino acids. Looked up from germline, CDR1 is MNHEY and CDR2 is SVGAGI.

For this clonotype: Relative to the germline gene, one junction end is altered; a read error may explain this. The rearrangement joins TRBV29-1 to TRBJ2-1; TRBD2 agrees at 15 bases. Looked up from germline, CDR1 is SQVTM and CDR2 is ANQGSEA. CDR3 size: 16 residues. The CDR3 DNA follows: TGCAGCGTGAATGTCGGACTAGCGGGAGGGCCCGGTGAGCTGTTCTTC. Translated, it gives CSVNVGLAGGPGELFF.

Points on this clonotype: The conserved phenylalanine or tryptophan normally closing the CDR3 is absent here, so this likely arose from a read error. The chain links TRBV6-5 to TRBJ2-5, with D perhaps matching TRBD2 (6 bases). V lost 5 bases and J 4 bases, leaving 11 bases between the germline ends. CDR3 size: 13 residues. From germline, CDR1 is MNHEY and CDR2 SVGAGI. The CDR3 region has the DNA TGTGCCAGCAGTCGTAACGGGGGAGAGACCCAGTACTCC. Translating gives CASSRNGGETQYS.

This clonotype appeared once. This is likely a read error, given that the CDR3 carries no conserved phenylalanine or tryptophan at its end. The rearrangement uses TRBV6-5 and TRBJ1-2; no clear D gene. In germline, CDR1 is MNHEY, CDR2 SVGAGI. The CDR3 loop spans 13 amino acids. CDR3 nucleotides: TGTGTCAGCAGTCCCGGGAGTGATTATGGCTACACCATC. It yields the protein CVSSPGSDYGYTI.

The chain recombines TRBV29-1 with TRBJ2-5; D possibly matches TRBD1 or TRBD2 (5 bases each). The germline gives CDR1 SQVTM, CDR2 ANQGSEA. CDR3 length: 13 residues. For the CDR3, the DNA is TGCAGTATCCTTCGGGTAGGGACAGAGACCCAGTACTTC. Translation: CSILRVGTETQYF. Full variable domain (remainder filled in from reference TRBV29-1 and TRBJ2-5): SAVISQKPSRDICQRGTSLTIQCQVDSQVTMMFWYRQQPGQSLTLIATANQGSEATYESGFVIDKFPISRPNLTFSTLTVSNMSPEDSSIYLCSILRVGTETQYFGPGTRLLVL.

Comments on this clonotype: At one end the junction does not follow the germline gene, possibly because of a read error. The CDR3 DNA is TGTGCCAGCAGCTTAGAGCCCACAGGGGGACATTATGGTTACACCTTC. Protein product: CASSLEPTGGHYGYTF. This sequence joins TRBV13 and TRBJ1-2, with 8 positions matching TRBD1. Per the germline V gene, CDR1 is PRHDT and CDR2 is FYEKMQ (reference sequence). The CDR3 loop spans 16 amino acids.

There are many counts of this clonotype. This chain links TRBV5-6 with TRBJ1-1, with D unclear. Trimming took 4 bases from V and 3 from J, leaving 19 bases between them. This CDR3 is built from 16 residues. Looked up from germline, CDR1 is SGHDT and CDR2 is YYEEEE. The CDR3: CASSLFLGWEDTEAFF. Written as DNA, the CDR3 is TGTGCCAGCAGCCTCTTTCTGGGGTGGGAGGACACTGAAGCTTTCTTT. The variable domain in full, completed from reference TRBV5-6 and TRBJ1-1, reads DAGVTQSPTHLIKTRGQQVTLRCSPKSGHDTVSWYQQALGQGPQFIFQYYEEEERQRGNFPDRFSGHQFPNYSSELNVNALLLGDSALYLCASSLFLGWEDTEAFFGQGTRLTVV.

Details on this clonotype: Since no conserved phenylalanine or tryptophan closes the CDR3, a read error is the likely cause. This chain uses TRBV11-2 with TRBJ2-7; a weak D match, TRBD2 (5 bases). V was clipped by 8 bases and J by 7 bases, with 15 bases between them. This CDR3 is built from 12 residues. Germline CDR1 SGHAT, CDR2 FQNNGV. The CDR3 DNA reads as TGTGCCAGCGTTTGCCTCGGGGTAGAGCAGTACATC. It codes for CASVCLGVEQYI.

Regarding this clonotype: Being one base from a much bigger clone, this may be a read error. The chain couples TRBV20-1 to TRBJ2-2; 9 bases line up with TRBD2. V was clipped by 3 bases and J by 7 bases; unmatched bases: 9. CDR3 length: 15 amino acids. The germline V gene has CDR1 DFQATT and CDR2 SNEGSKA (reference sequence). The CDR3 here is CSASGLAGTIGELFF. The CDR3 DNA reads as TGCAGTGCTAGCGGGCTAGCGGGAACCATCGGGGAGCTGTTTTTT.

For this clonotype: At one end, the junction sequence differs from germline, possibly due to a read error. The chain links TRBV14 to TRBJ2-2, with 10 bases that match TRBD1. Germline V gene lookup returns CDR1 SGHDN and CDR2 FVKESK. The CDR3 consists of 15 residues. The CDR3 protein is CASSHRDRGARELSF. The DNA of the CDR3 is TGTGCCAGCAGCCATCGGGACAGGGGTGCCAGGGAGCTGTCTTTT.

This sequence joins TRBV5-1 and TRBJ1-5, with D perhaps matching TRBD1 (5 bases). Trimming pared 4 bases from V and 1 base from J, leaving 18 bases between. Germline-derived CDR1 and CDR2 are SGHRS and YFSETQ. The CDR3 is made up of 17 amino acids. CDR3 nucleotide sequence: TGCGCCAGCAGCCGGGACCCTCTAGGCAACAGCAATCAGCCCCAGCATTTT. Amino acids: CASSRDPLGNSNQPQHF.